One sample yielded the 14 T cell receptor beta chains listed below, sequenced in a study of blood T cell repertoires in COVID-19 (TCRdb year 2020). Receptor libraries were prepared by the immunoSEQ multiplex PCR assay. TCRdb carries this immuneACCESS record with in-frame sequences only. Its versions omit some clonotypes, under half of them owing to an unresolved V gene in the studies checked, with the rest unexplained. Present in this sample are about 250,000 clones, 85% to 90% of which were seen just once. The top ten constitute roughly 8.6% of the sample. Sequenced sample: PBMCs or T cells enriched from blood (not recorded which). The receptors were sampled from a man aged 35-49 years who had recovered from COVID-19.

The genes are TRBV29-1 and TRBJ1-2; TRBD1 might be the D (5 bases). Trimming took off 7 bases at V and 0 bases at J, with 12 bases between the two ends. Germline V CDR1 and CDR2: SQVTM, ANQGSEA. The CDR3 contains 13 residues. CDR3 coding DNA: TGCAGCGCCAGGGACTCCACTAACTATGGCTACACCTTC. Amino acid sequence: CSARDSTNYGYTF.

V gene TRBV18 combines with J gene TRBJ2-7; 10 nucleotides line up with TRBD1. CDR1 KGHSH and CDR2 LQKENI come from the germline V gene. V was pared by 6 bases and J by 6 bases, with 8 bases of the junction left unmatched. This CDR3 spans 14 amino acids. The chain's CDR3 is CASSPGQGVSEQYF. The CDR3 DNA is TGTGCCAGCTCCCCCGGACAGGGGGTTAGCGAGCAGTACTTC.

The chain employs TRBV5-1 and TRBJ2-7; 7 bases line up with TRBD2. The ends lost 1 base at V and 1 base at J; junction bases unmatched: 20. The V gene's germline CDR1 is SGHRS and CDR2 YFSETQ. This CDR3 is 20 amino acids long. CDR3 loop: CASSLSSRSVGGTISYEQYF. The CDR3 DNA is TGCGCCAGCAGCTTGTCCTCCCGGAGTGTTGGGGGGACTATTTCCTACGAGCAGTACTTC.

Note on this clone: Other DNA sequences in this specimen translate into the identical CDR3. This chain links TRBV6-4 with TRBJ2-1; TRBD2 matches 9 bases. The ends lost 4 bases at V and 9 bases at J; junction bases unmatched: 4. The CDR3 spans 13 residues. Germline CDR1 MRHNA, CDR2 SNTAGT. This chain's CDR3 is CASSGGRVGEQFF. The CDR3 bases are TGTGCCAGCAGTGGCGGGAGGGTTGGTGAGCAGTTCTTC.

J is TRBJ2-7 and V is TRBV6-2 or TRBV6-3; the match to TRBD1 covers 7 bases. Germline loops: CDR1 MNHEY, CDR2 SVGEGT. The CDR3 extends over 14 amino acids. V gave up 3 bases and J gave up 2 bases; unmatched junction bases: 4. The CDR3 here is CASSYYRGTYEQYF. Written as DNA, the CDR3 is TGTGCCAGCAGTTATTACAGGGGAACCTACGAGCAGTACTTC.

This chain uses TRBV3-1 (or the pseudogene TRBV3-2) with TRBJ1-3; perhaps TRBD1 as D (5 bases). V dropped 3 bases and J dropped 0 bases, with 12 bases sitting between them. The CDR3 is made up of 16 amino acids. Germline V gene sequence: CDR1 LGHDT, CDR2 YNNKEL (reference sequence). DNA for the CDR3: TGTGCCAGCAGCCATCGACAGAAGAACTCTGGAAACACCATATATTTT. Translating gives CASSHRQKNSGNTIYF.

The CDR3 DNA reads as TGTGCCAGCAGCCCGACTTACAATGAGCAGTTCTTC. It yields the protein CASSPTYNEQFF. The chain links TRBV3-1 (or the pseudogene TRBV3-2) to TRBJ2-1; D unresolved. V lost 4 bases and J lost 4, with 5 bases in between. The germline CDR1 and CDR2 sequences are LGHDT and YNNKEL (reference sequence). The CDR3 is 12 residues long.

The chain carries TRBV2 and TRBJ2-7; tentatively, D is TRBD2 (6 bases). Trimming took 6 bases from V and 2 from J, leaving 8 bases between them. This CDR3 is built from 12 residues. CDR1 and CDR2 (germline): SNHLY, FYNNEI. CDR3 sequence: CASSSGAYEQYF. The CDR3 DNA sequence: TGTGCCAGCAGCTCGGGGGCCTACGAGCAGTACTTC. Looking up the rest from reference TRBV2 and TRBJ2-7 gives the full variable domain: EPEVTQTPSHQVTQMGQEVILRCVPISNHLYFYWYRQILGQKVEFLVSFYNNEISEKSEIFDDQFSVERPDGSNFTLKIRSTKLEDSAMYFCASSSGAYEQYFGPGTRLTVT.

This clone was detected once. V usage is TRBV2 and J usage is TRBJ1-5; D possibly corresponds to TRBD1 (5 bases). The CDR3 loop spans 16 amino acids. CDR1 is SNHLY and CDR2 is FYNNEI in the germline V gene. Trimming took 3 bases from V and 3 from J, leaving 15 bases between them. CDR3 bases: TGTGCCAGCAGTGAGGCAGGGTTAGTGTTCAATCAGCCCCAGCATTTT. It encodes CASSEAGLVFNQPQHF.

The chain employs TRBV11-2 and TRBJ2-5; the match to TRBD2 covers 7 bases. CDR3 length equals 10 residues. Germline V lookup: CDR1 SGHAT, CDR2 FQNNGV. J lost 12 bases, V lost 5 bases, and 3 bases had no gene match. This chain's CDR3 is CASSEGTKYF. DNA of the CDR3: TGTGCCAGCAGCGAAGGGACTAAGTACTTC.

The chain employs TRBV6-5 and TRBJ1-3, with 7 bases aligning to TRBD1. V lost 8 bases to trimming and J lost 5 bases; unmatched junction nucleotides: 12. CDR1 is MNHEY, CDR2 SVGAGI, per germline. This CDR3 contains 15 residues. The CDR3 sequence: CASAPGGRTRNTIYF. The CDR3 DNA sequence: TGTGCCAGCGCCCCAGGGGGACGGACTAGAAACACCATATATTTT.

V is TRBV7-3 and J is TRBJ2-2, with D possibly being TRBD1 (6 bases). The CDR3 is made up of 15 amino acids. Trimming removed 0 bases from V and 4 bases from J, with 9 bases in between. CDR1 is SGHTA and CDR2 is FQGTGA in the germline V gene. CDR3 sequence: CASSLTDSLTGELFF. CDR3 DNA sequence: TGTGCCAGCAGCTTAACGGACAGCCTCACCGGGGAGCTGTTTTTT.

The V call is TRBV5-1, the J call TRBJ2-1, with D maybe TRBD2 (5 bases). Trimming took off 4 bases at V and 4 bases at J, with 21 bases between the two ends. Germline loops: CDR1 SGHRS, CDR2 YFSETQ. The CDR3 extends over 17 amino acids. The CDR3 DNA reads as TGCGCCAGCAGCCAGGACCCCGGGAACTCTGGATACAATGAGCAGTTCTTC. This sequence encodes CASSQDPGNSGYNEQFF. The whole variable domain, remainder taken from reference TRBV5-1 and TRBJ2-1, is KAGVTQTPRYLIKTRGQQVTLSCSPISGHRSVSWYQQTPGQGLQFLFEYFSETQRNKGNFPGRFSGRQFSNSRSEMNVSTLELGDSALYLCASSQDPGNSGYNEQFFGPGTRLTVL.

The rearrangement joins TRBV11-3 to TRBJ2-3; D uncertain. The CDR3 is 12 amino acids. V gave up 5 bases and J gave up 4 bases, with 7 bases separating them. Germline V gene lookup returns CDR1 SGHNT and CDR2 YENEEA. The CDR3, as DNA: TGTGCCAGCAGCCCAAGCCCAGATACGCAGTATTTT. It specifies CASSPSPDTQYF.